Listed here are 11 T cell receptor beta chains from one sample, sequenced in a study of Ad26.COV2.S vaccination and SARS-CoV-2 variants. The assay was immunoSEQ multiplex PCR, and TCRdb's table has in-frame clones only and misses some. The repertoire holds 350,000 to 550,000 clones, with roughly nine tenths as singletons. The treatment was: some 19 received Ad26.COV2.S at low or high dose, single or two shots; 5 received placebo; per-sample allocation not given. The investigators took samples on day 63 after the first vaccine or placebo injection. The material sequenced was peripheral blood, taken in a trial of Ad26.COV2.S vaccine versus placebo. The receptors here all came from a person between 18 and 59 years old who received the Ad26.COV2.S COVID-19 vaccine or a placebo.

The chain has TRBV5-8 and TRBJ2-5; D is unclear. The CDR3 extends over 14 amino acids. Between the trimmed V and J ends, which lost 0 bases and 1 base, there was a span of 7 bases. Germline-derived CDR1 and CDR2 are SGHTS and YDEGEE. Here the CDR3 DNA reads TGTGCCAGCAGCTTGGGACTTGCCCAAGAGACCCAGTACTTC. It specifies CASSLGLAQETQYF. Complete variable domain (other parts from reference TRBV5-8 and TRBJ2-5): EAGVTQSPTHLIKTRGQQATLRCSPISGHTSVYWYQQALGLGLQFLLWYDEGEERNRGNFPPRFSGRQFPNYSSELNVNALELEDSALYLCASSLGLAQETQYFGPGTRLLVL.

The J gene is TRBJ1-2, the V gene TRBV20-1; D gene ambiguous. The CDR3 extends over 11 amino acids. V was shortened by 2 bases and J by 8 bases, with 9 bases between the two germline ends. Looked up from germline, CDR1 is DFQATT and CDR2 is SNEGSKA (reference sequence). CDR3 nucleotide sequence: TGCAGTGCTAGAATCTCTGTGGGCTACACCTTC. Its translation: CSARISVGYTF.

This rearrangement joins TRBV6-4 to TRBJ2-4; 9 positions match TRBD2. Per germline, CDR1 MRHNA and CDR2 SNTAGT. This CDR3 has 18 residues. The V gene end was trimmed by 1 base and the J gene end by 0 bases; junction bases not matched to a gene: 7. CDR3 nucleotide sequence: TGTGCCAGCAGTGACTGGGCTAGCGGGAACCTAGCCAAAAACATTCAGTACTTC. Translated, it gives CASSDWASGNLAKNIQYF.

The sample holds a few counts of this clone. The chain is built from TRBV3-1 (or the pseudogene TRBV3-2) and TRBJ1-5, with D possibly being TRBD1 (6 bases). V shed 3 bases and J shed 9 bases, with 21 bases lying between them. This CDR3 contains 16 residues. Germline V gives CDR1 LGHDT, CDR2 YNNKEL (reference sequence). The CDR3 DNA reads TGTGCCAGCAGCCACTCTCACTGGGACAAGAGATGGCCCCAGCATTTT. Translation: CASSHSHWDKRWPQHF.

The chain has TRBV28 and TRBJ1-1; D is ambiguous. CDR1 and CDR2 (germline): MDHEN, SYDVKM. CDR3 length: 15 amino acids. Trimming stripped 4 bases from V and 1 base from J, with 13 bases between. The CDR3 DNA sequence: TGTGCCAGCAGTTCCCCCCTGGAGGGGAACACTGAAGCTTTCTTT. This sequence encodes CASSSPLEGNTEAFF. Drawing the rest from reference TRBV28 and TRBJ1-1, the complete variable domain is DVKVTQSSRYLVKRTGEKVFLECVQDMDHENMFWYRQDPGLGLRLIYFSYDVKMKEKGDIPEGYSVSREKKERFSLILESASTNQTSMYLCASSSPLEGNTEAFFGQGTRLTVV.

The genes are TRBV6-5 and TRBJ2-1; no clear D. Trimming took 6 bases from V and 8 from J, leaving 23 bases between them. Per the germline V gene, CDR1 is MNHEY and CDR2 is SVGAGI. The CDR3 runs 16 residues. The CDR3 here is CASSYQSGSFRDEQFF. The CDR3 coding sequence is TGTGCCAGCAGCTACCAGAGTGGTTCGTTTCGGGATGAGCAGTTCTTC.

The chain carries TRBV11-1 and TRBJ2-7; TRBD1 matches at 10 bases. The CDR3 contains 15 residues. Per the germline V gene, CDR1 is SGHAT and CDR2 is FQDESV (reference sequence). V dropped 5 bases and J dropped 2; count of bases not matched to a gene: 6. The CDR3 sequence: CASSPGQGGTYEQYV. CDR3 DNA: TGTGCCAGCAGCCCTGGACAGGGGGGGACCTACGAGCAGTACGTC.

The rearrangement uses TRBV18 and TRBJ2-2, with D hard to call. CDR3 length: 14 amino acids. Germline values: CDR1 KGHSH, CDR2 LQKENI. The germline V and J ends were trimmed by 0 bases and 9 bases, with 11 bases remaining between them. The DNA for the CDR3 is TGTGCCAGCTCACCACCGAGTCAAATCCGGGAGCTGTTTTTT. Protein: CASSPPSQIRELFF.

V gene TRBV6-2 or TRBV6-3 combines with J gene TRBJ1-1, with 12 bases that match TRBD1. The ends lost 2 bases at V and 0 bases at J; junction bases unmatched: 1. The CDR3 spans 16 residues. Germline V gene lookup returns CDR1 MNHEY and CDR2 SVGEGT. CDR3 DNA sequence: TGTGCCAGCAGTTACGGGACAGGGGGCGTGAACACTGAAGCTTTCTTT. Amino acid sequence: CASSYGTGGVNTEAFF.

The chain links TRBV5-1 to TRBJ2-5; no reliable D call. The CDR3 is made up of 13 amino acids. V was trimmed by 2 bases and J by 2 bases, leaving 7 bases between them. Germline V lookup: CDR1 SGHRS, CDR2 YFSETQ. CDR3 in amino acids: CASSFPQQETQYF. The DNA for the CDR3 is TGCGCCAGCAGCTTTCCGCAGCAAGAGACCCAGTACTTC.

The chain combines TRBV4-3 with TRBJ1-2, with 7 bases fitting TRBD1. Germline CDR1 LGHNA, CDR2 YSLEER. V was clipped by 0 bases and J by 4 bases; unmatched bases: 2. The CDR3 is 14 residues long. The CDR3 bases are TGCGCCAGCAGCCAAGAACAGGGGAGCTATGGCTACACCTTC. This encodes CASSQEQGSYGYTF.